This TCR beta chain was sequenced during a study of T cells in localized non-small cell lung cancer. General study results and limits: With higher T cell density in blood came longer overall survival. Heterogeneity remains possible, as sequencing covered one tumor region only. A median of approximately 54 clones ranked among the top 100 in tumor appeared in adjacent lung. Peak T cell clonality was found in uninvolved adjacent lung, exceeding tumor.

TCRdb's copy holds only in-frame clones and misses some; the assay was immunoSEQ multiplex PCR. There are approximately 30,000 clones in the sample; around 90% occur only once, and 2.5% to 3% lies in the top ten. The junction had 4 bases not matched to a gene; V was cut back by 3 bases and J by 1 base. Germline loops: CDR1 SGDLS, CDR2 YYNGEE. CDR3 length: 15 amino acids. In the case of this clone: Its antigen is undetermined.

The clonotype comes from a woman aged 18 to 50 with stage I lung adenocarcinoma. The chain joins TRBV9 to TRBJ2-1; 7 bases match TRBD2. This material consisted of peripheral blood, taken before any cancer treatment. CDR3 bases: TGTGCCAGCAGCGACGGGGGGATATCCTACAATGAGCAGTTCTTC. It yields the protein CASSDGGISYNEQFF.